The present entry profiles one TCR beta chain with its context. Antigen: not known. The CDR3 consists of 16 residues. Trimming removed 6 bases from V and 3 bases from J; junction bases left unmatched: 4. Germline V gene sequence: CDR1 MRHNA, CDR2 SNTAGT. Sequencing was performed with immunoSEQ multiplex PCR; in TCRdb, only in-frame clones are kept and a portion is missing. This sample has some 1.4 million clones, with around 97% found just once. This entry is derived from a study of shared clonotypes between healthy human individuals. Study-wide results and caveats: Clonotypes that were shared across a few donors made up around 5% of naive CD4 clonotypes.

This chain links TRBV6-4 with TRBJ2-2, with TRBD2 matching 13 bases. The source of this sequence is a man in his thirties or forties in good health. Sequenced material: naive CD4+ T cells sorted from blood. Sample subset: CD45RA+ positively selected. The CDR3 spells CASRRTSGSYTGELFF. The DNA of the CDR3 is TGTGCCAGCAGACGGACTAGCGGGAGTTACACCGGGGAGCTGTTTTTT.